The rows below give T cell receptor beta chains drawn from one sample of a study of CD8 T cells in Susac syndrome. Each CDR3 protein is one row after TCRdb ran MiXCR on the immunoSEQ multiplex PCR reads. The sample holds more than 95,000 distinct CDR3 sequences, more than 90% seen once. Sequencing was performed on CD8+ T cells from PBMCs. All receptors come from a human donor with Susac syndrome. Both conserved end residues are part of each CDR3. The order of the fields is clone size, V gene, CDR3 protein. A clone size is listed for some rows: how often the clone was seen (once, few, many), or a class if it is expanded.

. | TRBV7-9 | CASSLPSLGAAFEAFF
. | TRBV4-2 | CASSQDLRAQETQYF
. | TRBV12-3/TRBV12-4 | CASSILYRGSSYEQYF
. | TRBV20-1 | CSAGGPGQGAGELFF
. | TRBV30 | CAWSVGRRGRTGELFF
. | TRBV12-3/TRBV12-4 | CASSPPGLAGGGPGELFF
. | TRBV20-1 | CSAKGFGTGLDNQPQHF
. | TRBV27 | CASMRNSGNSPLHF
. | TRBV6-2/TRBV6-3 | CASSWHDRGSYEQYF
. | TRBV4-3 | CASSRDRNEKLFF
. | TRBV12-3/TRBV12-4 | CASSFTPGRKNVYEQYF
. | TRBV15 | CATSRGMQGARDGYTF
. | TRBV12-3/TRBV12-4 | CASSPRGTNYGYTF
once | TRBV4-1 | CASSQARSYSDYGYTF
. | TRBV4-2 | CASSQDITPWGTDTQYF
. | TRBV9 | CASSARQAPVDYGYTF
. | TRBV28 | CASSFTGGLEAFF
. | TRBV11-2 | CASSFGAQAYYGYTF
once | TRBV7-2 | CASSFERDEKLFF
. | TRBV3-1 | CASSQTSGVNTDTQYF
. | TRBV28 | CASSLSGGYNSPLHF
. | TRBV15 | CATSRERGETDTQYF
. | TRBV3-1 | CASSPRWEGYEQYF
. | TRBV4-2 | CASSPQTRGYEQYF
. | TRBV29-1 | CSVGGTGSYEQYF
. | TRBV19 | CASQDRSYEQYF
. | TRBV5-1 | CASSFSNRNEKLFF
. | TRBV3-1 | CASSSDRNNQPQHF
. | TRBV10-2 | CASSESPGNGYTF
. | TRBV7-8 | CASSEDPGANVLTF
. | TRBV20-1 | CSARVGTPQETQYF
. | TRBV5-4 | CASTRTGTSGIYYNEQFF
. | TRBV30 | CAWTDRGESTEAFF
. | TRBV2 | CASSEVGRGHVDYGYTF
. | TRBV7-9 | CASTPDEHNEQFF
. | TRBV27 | CATQRTGSHEQYF
. | TRBV15 | CATSTLSTVSSYEQYF
. | TRBV18 | CASSPSGARGYGYTF
. | TRBV20-1 | CSASFPQGSEPQHF
. | TRBV15 | CATSRDRGGASEAFF
. | TRBV11-2 | CASSLVISGGSSDTQYF
. | TRBV7-9 | CASSLGTGEENEQFF
. | TRBV12-3/TRBV12-4 | CASSIGSGDTQYF
. | TRBV4-1 | CASSQEWSDYRNEQFF
. | TRBV13 | CASSQEGLAGSSSYNEQFF
once | TRBV9 | CASSETGEGITEAFF